This paragraph covers one T cell receptor beta chain sequence. Sequencing of TCR beta was performed on blood CD8+ and CD4+ T cells. Healthy donors acted as controls, with matching for age and sex. Trimming left V 3 bases short and J 8 bases short, with 10 bases between. Germline V CDR1 and CDR2: MDHEN, SYDVKM. CDR3 size: 13 residues. RNA was extracted with the RNeasy kit, and a quantity of roughly 0.5 to 1 ug was reverse transcribed using random hexamers. An immunoSEQ multiplex PCR amplified TCR beta CDR3 over 54 Vbeta and 13 Jbeta. TCRdb re-called the immunoSEQ multiplex PCR reads through MiXCR, storing one row per CDR3 protein. The table lists about 120,000 distinct CDR3 sequences, around 90% of them singletons. This sample is drawn from a study of CD8 T cells in Susac syndrome.

The J gene is TRBJ2-2, the V gene TRBV28; D remains ambiguous. Sequenced input: CD4+ T cells from PBMCs. The sequence was collected from a human donor in good health. The CDR3 loop is CASSFLYPGELFF. CDR3 nucleotide sequence: TGTGCCAGCAGTTTCCTGTATCCGGGGGAGCTGTTTTTT.